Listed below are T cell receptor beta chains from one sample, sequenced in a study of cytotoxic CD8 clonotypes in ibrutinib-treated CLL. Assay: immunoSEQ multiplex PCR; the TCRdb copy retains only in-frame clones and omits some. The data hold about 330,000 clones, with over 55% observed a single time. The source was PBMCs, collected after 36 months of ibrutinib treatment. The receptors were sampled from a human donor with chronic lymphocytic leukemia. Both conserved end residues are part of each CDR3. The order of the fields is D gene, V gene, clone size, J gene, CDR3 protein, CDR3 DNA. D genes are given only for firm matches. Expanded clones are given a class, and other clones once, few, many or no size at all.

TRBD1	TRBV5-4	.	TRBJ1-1	CASSLKYSVRGRGNTEAFF	TGTGCCAGCAGCTTGAAGTACTCGGTCAGGGGGCGTGGGAACACTGAAGCTTTCTTT
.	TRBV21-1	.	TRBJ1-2	CASIKQGPNYGYTF	TGTGCCAGCATTAAACAGGGTCCTAACTATGGCTACACCTTC
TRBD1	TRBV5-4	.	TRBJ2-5	CASSPGQGARATQYF	TGTGCCAGCAGCCCGGGACAGGGGGCGAGGGCGACCCAGTACTTC
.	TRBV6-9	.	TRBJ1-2	CASSYFDRYTSGYTF	TGTGCCAGCAGTTATTTCGACAGGTACACCTCTGGCTACACCTTC
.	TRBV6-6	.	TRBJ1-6	CASSYSKGSPLHF	TGTGCCAGCAGTTACTCGAAGGGTTCACCCCTCCACTTT
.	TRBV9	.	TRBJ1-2	CASSASLGGAGYGYTF	TGTGCCAGCAGCGCCTCCCTGGGGGGCGCTGGGTATGGCTACACCTTC
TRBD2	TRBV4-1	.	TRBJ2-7	CASSPYALAGGPHYEQYF	TGCGCCAGCAGCCCTTACGCGCTAGCGGGGGGTCCCCACTACGAGCAGTACTTC
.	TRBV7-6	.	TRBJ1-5	CASSLVGGSNQPQHF	TGTGCCAGCAGCTTAGTTGGCGGGAGCAATCAGCCCCAGCATTTT
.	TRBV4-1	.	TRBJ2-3	CASSHFPGGFTDTQYF	TGCGCCAGCAGCCATTTTCCAGGGGGGTTCACAGATACGCAGTATTTT
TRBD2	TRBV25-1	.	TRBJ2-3	CASSKTLLAVGTDTQYF	TGTGCCAGCAGTAAAACCCTCCTAGCGGTTGGCACAGATACGCAGTATTTT
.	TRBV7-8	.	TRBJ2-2	CASKRRLHSANTGELFF	TGTGCCAGCAAACGCAGATTACACTCCGCGAACACCGGGGAGCTGTTTTTT
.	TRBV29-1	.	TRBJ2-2	CSVEPREGGTGELFF	TGCAGCGTTGAACCCCGAGAGGGTGGCACCGGGGAGCTGTTTTTT
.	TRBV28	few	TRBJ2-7	CASSPYPYYEQYF	TGTGCCAGCAGTCCCTACCCATACTACGAGCAGTACTTC
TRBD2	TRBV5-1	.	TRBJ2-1	CASSVTSVGEQFF	TGCGCCAGCAGCGTCACTAGCGTCGGTGAGCAGTTCTTC
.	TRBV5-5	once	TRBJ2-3	CASSLSSDTQYF	TGTGCCAGCAGCTTGTCATCAGATACGCAGTATTTT
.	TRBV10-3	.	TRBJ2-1	CAISEALAGNEQFF	TGTGCCATCAGTGAGGCCTTAGCAGGGAATGAGCAGTTCTTC
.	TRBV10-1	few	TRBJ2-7	CASSPWQGGYEQYF	TGCGCCAGCAGCCCTTGGCAGGGTGGCTACGAGCAGTACTTC
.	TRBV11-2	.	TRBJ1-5	CASRSSGKEPQHF	TGTGCCAGCAGATCGTCAGGGAAGGAGCCCCAGCATTTT
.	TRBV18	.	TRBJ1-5	CASSPTGDQPQHF	TGTGCCAGCTCACCCACCGGGGACCAGCCCCAGCATTTT
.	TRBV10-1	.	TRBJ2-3	CASSGRFSTDTQYF	TGCGCCAGCAGCGGACGGTTCAGCACAGATACGCAGTATTTT
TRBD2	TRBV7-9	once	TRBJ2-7	CASSLLTSGGPYEQYF	TGTGCCAGCAGCTTATTAACGAGCGGGGGGCCCTACGAGCAGTACTTC
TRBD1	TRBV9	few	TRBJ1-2	CASSVATRGTGYDGYTF	TGTGCCAGCAGCGTAGCTACTCGTGGGACAGGGTACGATGGCTACACCTTC
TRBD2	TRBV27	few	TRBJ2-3	CASMTSGRDTQYF	TGTGCCAGCATGACTAGCGGGAGGGATACGCAGTATTTT
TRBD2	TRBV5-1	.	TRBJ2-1	CASRMGLADPNEQFF	TGCGCCAGCAGAATGGGGCTAGCGGACCCCAATGAGCAGTTCTTC
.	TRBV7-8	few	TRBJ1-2	CASSHRDGKGGYTF	TGTGCCAGCAGTCACAGGGACGGCAAAGGTGGCTACACCTTC
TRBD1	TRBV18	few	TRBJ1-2	CASSPDREVSGYTF	TGTGCCAGCTCACCAGACAGGGAGGTATCAGGCTACACCTTC
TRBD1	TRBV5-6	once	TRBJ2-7	CASNRQGTLYEQYF	TGTGCCAGCAACCGACAGGGGACCCTCTACGAGCAGTACTTC
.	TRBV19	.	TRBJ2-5	CASRPEGETQYF	TGTGCCAGTAGACCCGAAGGGGAGACCCAGTACTTC
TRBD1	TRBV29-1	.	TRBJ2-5	CSVDLGQAQETQYF	TGCAGCGTTGACCTGGGACAGGCCCAAGAGACCCAGTACTTC
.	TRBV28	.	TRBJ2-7	CASSSPPSGAYEQYF	TGTGCCAGCAGTTCACCCCCGTCGGGGGCGTACGAGCAGTACTTC
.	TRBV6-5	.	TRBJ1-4	CASSYFMGIPGKLFF	TGTGCCAGCAGTTACTTCATGGGGATCCCCGGAAAACTGTTTTTT
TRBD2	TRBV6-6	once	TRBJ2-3	CASSPSGGFGDTQYF	TGTGCCAGCAGCCCGAGCGGGGGGTTTGGAGATACGCAGTATTTT
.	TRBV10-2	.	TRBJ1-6	CASSEVRGPTLHF	TGCGCCAGCAGTGAGGTCAGGGGTCCTACCCTCCACTTT
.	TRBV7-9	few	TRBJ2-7	CASSPTLNGEQYF	TGTGCCAGCAGCCCCACCCTCAACGGCGAGCAGTACTTC
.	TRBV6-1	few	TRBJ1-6	CASTRKGWNSPLHF	TGTGCCAGCACCCGTAAAGGGTGGAACTCACCCCTCCACTTT
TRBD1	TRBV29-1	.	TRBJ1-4	CSGRDRVNEKLFF	TGCAGCGGGCGGGACAGGGTTAATGAAAAACTGTTTTTT
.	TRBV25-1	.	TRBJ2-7	CASRGAGVPYEQYF	TGTGCCAGCAGGGGGGCCGGGGTACCCTACGAGCAGTACTTC
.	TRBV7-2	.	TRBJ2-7	CASSLVRGRVPYEQYF	TGTGCCAGCAGCTTAGTAAGGGGCAGGGTTCCCTACGAGCAGTACTTC
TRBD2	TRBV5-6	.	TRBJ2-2	CASSLRRLAGDDTGELFF	TGTGCCAGCAGCTTGAGGCGTCTAGCGGGAGACGACACCGGGGAGCTGTTTTTT
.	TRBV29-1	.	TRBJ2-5	CSGRNEETQYF	TGCAGCGGGCGGAACGAAGAGACCCAGTACTTC
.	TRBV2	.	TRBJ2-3	CASSVRRFDTQYF	TGTGCCAGCAGTGTCCGCAGGTTCGATACGCAGTATTTT
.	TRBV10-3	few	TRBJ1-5	CAISESGWALNQPQHF	TGTGCCATCAGTGAGTCTGGGTGGGCACTTAATCAGCCCCAGCATTTT
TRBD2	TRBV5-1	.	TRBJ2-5	CASSLEAGAEETQYF	TGCGCCAGCAGCTTGGAAGCGGGAGCCGAAGAGACCCAGTACTTC
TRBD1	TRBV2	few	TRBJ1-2	CAGTGMNYGYTF	TGTGCCGGGACAGGGATGAATTATGGCTACACCTTC
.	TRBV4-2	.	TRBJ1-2	CASSQEGGHYGYTF	TGTGCCAGCAGCCAAGAGGGGGGGCACTATGGCTACACCTTC